These 24 T cell receptor beta chains were all obtained from the same sample, sequenced in a study of OX40 agonist ivuxolimab in advanced cancers. Here immunoSEQ multiplex PCR was the method, and the copy in TCRdb shows in-frame clones only, minus some. This repertoire shows tens of thousands of clones, 70% to 85% found once; its top ten account for about 4%. Source: CD4+ or CD8+ T cells sorted from blood, taken in a trial of the OX40 agonist ivuxolimab. These receptors came from an adult with an advanced solid tumor such as melanoma, head and neck, liver or kidney cancer.

The CDR3 is CASSLVAPPTYEEQYF. CDR3 bases: TGTGCCAGCAGCCTAGTTGCTCCCCCAACCTACGAGGAGCAGTACTTC. J is TRBJ2-7 and V is TRBV7-6; no firm D call. Trimming took off 5 bases at V and 7 bases at J, with 24 bases between the two ends. This CDR3 comprises 16 residues. Germline V CDR1 and CDR2: SGHVS, FNYEAQ.

This clone was detected a few times. V usage is TRBV27 and J usage is TRBJ2-3, with 10 bases that match TRBD2. The CDR3 loop spans 17 amino acids. Unmatched junction bases numbered 10, after V lost 2 bases and J lost 5 bases. Looked up from germline, CDR1 is MNHEY and CDR2 is SMNVEV (reference sequence). The CDR3 region has the DNA TGTGCCAGCAGTTTACCCCCTCGAGCGGGAGGGAAAGATACGCAGTATTTT. Protein product: CASSLPPRAGGKDTQYF.

The chain is built from TRBV28 and TRBJ1-5; D perhaps matches TRBD1 (5 bases). CDR1 is MDHEN, CDR2 SYDVKM, per germline. The CDR3 spans 14 residues. The ends were cut back, 4 bases at V and 4 bases at J, with 11 bases in the middle. This CDR3 is CASSSIKGNQPQHF. Written as DNA, the CDR3 is TGTGCCAGCAGTTCTATTAAGGGGAATCAGCCCCAGCATTTT.

The genes are TRBV19 and TRBJ2-3, with 10 bases fitting TRBD2. The J segment lost 4 bases and the V segment lost 8 bases, leaving 6 bases of the junction unmatched. Germline V gene sequence: CDR1 LNHDA, CDR2 SQIVND (reference sequence). This CDR3 contains 14 residues. The CDR3 loop reads CASSGTSVSDTQYF. The CDR3 DNA reads TGTGCCAGTTCCGGGACTAGCGTTTCAGATACGCAGTATTTT.

The rearrangement uses TRBV25-1 and TRBJ1-1; D is unclear. The CDR3 has 11 residues. V was shortened by 5 bases and J by 7 bases, with 8 bases between the two germline ends. The germline gives CDR1 MGHDK, CDR2 SYGVNS. CDR3 sequence reads: CASSTSDEAFF. As DNA, the CDR3 is TGTGCCAGCAGTACATCAGATGAAGCTTTCTTT.

V gene TRBV6-4 combines with J gene TRBJ2-2; D may be TRBD1 or TRBD2 (5 bases each). Trimming stripped 10 bases from V and 4 bases from J, with 13 bases between. This CDR3 has 13 amino acids. Germline-derived CDR1 and CDR2 are MRHNA and SNTAGT. This chain's CDR3 is CATSEGSTGELFF. The CDR3, as DNA: TGTGCCACCTCCGAGGGGTCCACCGGGGAGCTGTTTTTT.

The chain is built from TRBV30 and TRBJ1-2; D gene unclear. CDR3 length: 16 residues. Germline CDR1 and CDR2: GTSNPN and SVGIG (reference sequence). Trimming cost V 0 bases and J 7 bases, with 21 bases left between them. This chain's CDR3 is CAWSVSGLGVGVGYTF. CDR3 nucleotides: TGTGCCTGGAGTGTAAGCGGCCTAGGTGTTGGGGTTGGCTACACCTTC. The complete variable domain, with remaining parts taken from reference TRBV30 and TRBJ1-2, reads SQTIHQWPATLVQPVGSPLSLECTVEGTSNPNLYWYRQAAGRGLQLLFYSVGIGQISSEVPQNLSASRPQDRQFILSSKKLLLSDSGFYLCAWSVSGLGVGVGYTFGSGTRLTVV.

The rearrangement links TRBV28 to TRBJ1-3; D is unresolved. The V end was cut by 5 bases, the J end by 0 bases, with 14 bases between. The CDR3 consists of 16 residues. Germline V gene data show CDR1 as MDHEN and CDR2 as SYDVKM. This CDR3 reads CASSPPGLRSGNTIYF. CDR3 coding DNA: TGTGCCAGCAGTCCCCCTGGGCTTCGCTCTGGAAACACCATATATTTT. Supplemented by reference TRBV28 and TRBJ1-3, the full variable domain reads DVKVTQSSRYLVKRTGEKVFLECVQDMDHENMFWYRQDPGLGLRLIYFSYDVKMKEKGDIPEGYSVSREKKERFSLILESASTNQTSMYLCASSPPGLRSGNTIYFGEGSWLTVV.

This rearrangement joins TRBV5-1 to TRBJ2-7; 7 bases line up with TRBD2. CDR1 and CDR2 from the germline V gene are SGHRS and YFSETQ. This CDR3 has 14 residues. The junction had 10 bases not matched to a gene; V was cut back by 6 bases and J by 4 bases. The CDR3, as DNA: TGCGCCAGCAAGGTGGGGGGAGGGTTGTACGAGCAGTACTTC. It is translated as CASKVGGGLYEQYF.

The rearrangement uses TRBV15 and TRBJ1-1; 8 bases line up with TRBD1. The V gene's germline CDR1 is LNHNV and CDR2 YYDKDF (reference sequence). The CDR3 consists of 12 residues. Unmatched junction bases numbered 3, after V lost 5 bases and J lost 7 bases. In DNA form, the CDR3 reads TGTGCCACCAGCCAAGACAGGGGTGAAGCTTTCTTT. Protein: CATSQDRGEAFF.

The V and J genes are TRBV4-1 and TRBJ2-3; 14 bases match TRBD2. The germline V gene has CDR1 MGHRA and CDR2 YSYEKL. J gave up 15 bases and V 0 bases, and 5 bases lay outside the gene matches. The CDR3 loop spans 14 amino acids. CDR3 DNA: TGCGCCAGCAGCCAAGACGCGACTAGCGGGAGGGTATATTTT. Amino acids: CASSQDATSGRVYF.

The rearrangement uses TRBV7-8 and TRBJ2-1; 7 bases are a match to TRBD2. The CDR3 contains 15 residues. Germline V gives CDR1 SGHVS, CDR2 FQNEAQ. Germline trimming cut 5 bases from V and 4 bases from J; bases unmatched to any gene: 8. The CDR3 is CASSLGEGYYNEQFF. The CDR3 coding sequence is TGTGCCAGCAGCCTAGGGGAGGGCTATTACAATGAGCAGTTCTTC.

The CDR3 bases are TGCGCCAGCAGCTCGGACAGGCTAGAGAAGCAGTTCTTC. Encoded protein: CASSSDRLEKQFF. The rearrangement uses TRBV5-1 and TRBJ2-1, with 7 bases matching TRBD1. CDR3 length: 13 residues. V trimming: 3 bases; J trimming: 11 bases; junction bases outside the gene matches: 8. Germline CDR1 SGHRS, CDR2 YFSETQ.

The rearrangement joins TRBV28 to TRBJ2-7; D may be TRBD1 or TRBD2 (6 bases each). The ends were cut back, 7 bases at V and 5 bases at J, with 12 bases in the middle. CDR1 is MDHEN and CDR2 is SYDVKM in the germline V gene. This CDR3 comprises 12 residues. The CDR3 DNA is TGTGCCAGCACCCAAAGGGGGGACGAGCAGTACTTC. This sequence encodes CASTQRGDEQYF.

The rearrangement uses TRBV7-8 and TRBJ1-1; the match to TRBD1 covers 8 bases. CDR1 SGHVS and CDR2 FQNEAQ come from the germline V gene. V trimming: 3 bases; J trimming: 3 bases; junction bases outside the gene matches: 9. The CDR3 runs to 16 residues. The CDR3 DNA reads TGTGCCAGCAGCTTTCGGACAGGGAGGATAGACACTGAAGCTTTCTTT. Its protein product is CASSFRTGRIDTEAFF.

This clone was counted a few times. The chain employs TRBV4-1 and TRBJ2-2, with D possibly matching TRBD2 (5 bases). CDR1 and CDR2 from the germline V gene are MGHRA and YSYEKL. The CDR3 spans 14 residues. V shed 4 bases and J shed 4 bases, with 10 bases lying between them. CDR3 DNA sequence: TGCGCCAGCAGCCCAGGACTCACCACCGGGGAGCTGTTTTTT. Its protein product is CASSPGLTTGELFF.

The rearrangement joins TRBV7-9 to TRBJ2-6; TRBD1 agrees at 7 bases. The germline V gene encodes CDR1 SEHNR and CDR2 FQNEAQ (reference sequence). The CDR3 totals 15 residues. V dropped 6 bases and J dropped 1; count of bases not matched to a gene: 3. This chain's CDR3 is CASRRQGSGANVLTF. CDR3 DNA sequence: TGTGCCAGCAGGAGACAGGGTTCTGGGGCCAACGTCCTGACTTTC.

The rearrangement uses TRBV9 and TRBJ2-2; D remains ambiguous. The CDR3 loop spans 13 amino acids. Germline V gene lookup returns CDR1 SGDLS and CDR2 YYNGEE. V was trimmed by 1 base and J by 6 bases, leaving 7 bases between them. The CDR3 bases are TGTGCCAGCAGCGTACCTCCCGCCGGGGAGCTGTTTTTT. Translated: CASSVPPAGELFF.

The rearrangement joins TRBV30 to TRBJ1-1, with a possible D match to TRBD1 (5 bases). The CDR3 has 13 amino acids. Per germline, CDR1 GTSNPN and CDR2 SVGIG (reference sequence). With 3 bases removed from V and 0 bases from J, the gap between germline ends came to 8 bases. In DNA, the CDR3 is TGTGCCTGGAGCGCGACAGTGAACACTGAAGCTTTCTTT. The encoded protein is CAWSATVNTEAFF.

The CDR3 nucleotides read TGCGCCAGCAGCTCCGAAAATTACGGGGAGCTGTTTTTT. Protein product: CASSSENYGELFF. This chain joins TRBV4-3 and TRBJ2-2, with unresolved D. The CDR3 sequence is 13 residues long. Trimming took off 5 bases at V and 7 bases at J, with 11 bases between the two ends. Germline V gives CDR1 LGHNA, CDR2 YSLEER.

The chain is built from TRBV4-1 and TRBJ2-1, with D possibly TRBD2 on 5 matching bases. Trimming removed 1 base from V and 14 bases from J, with 15 bases in between. Looked up from germline, CDR1 is MGHRA and CDR2 is YSYEKL. This CDR3 region has 13 residues. The CDR3 is CASSQVWESVEFF. CDR3 in DNA: TGCGCCAGCAGCCAAGTATGGGAGTCAGTTGAGTTCTTC.

The chain joins TRBV11-3 to TRBJ1-2; no clear D gene. V was trimmed by 5 bases and J by 0 bases, leaving 4 bases between them. The length of the CDR3 is 12 residues. Germline V gives CDR1 SGHNT, CDR2 YENEEA. Here the CDR3 DNA reads TGTGCCAGCAGCCAGACTAACTATGGCTACACCTTC. Translating gives CASSQTNYGYTF.

The V gene is TRBV7-2, the J gene TRBJ2-7, with TRBD2 identical over 13 bases. Germline-derived CDR1 and CDR2 are SGHTA and FQGNSA. The CDR3 runs 16 residues. J was trimmed by 2 bases and V by 4 bases; bases with no gene match: 5. CDR3 loop: CASSSRLAGGTYEQYF. In DNA, the CDR3 is TGTGCCAGCAGCTCCCGACTAGCGGGGGGTACCTACGAGCAGTACTTC.

The chain is built from TRBV7-8 and TRBJ2-5, with 7 bases lining up with TRBD2. In germline, CDR1 is SGHVS, CDR2 FQNEAQ. The CDR3 length is 15 residues. Germline trimming cut 6 bases from V and 0 bases from J; bases unmatched to any gene: 7. CDR3 sequence reads: CASSMLAVHQETQYF. The CDR3 DNA sequence: TGTGCCAGCAGTATGCTAGCGGTCCACCAAGAGACCCAGTACTTC.